This T cell receptor beta chain was profiled in a study of shared clonotypes between healthy human individuals (dated by TCRdb to about 2020). At the level of the whole study: The cohort included three men and a couple of women between 18 and 49 years of age. To increase sequencing depth and limit assay-specific biases, TCR repertoire library preparation and sequencing were carried out by different laboratories using diverse techniques. For each donor, three plates each were used for CD4 naive and CD4 memory, two plates were used for CD8 naive, and one plate was used for CD8 memory. Between about 0.94 and 8.9 billion PBMCs per donor were obtained by leukapheresis. Blood TCR repertoires of five healthy adults were deeply sequenced to estimate repertoire size and the extent of clonotype sharing between individuals. Study-level results and caveats: Estimated clonotype richness was generally larger for naive than for memory subsets. Higher generation probabilities were observed for clonotypes shared by all four sorted-subset donors than for non-shared clonotypes. Sampling was limited to blood, and TCR repertoires in tissue likely differ from TCR repertoires in blood. The genetic and exposure-history diversity represented was limited by the small number of donors. Even with the large sequencing depth, rarefaction of the sorted-subset datasets indicated that sequencing was incomplete. Pairwise subsampling indicated that sequencing depth was expected to affect the degree of clonotype sharing among donors. When a handful of donors were compared, the shared fraction of clonotypes was roughly 5% for naive CD4, around 3.5% for naive CD8, about 2.5% for memory CD4, and around 0.4% for memory CD8.

Healthy HIV-negative adults with no recently reported acute infections or vaccinations were included as donors. All donors were Caucasian adults living in Nashville, Tennessee, USA. CD4+ T cells were enriched by magnetic negative selection, after which naive cells were positively selected on CD45RA and the negative fraction was taken as the memory subset. Blood was obtained by leukapheresis, after which PBMCs were separated by Ficoll-Histopaque density gradient centrifugation and cryopreserved in liquid nitrogen vapor phase. Analytical flow cytometry was used to check the purity and quantity of each magnetically sorted T cell population. Genomic DNA was isolated from each sorted fraction and quantified by UV absorbance on a Nanodrop 2000c. CDR1 and CDR2 are read off the germline V gene as MNHNS and SASEGT. At the junction V is shortened by 8 bases and J by 2 bases, with 19 bases in between. From its cysteine to its phenylalanine, the CDR3 spans 15 amino acids. Only CDR3 DNA is held: 45 bases, read in frame from base 1.

A remark on this clone: It has no known antigen specificity. The sample holds no much larger clone one base away, and base qualities are not on file.

Using the deep immunoSEQ assay, multiplex PCR amplified TCR CDR3 regions from genomic DNA. Extracted genomic DNA from each cell subset was spread evenly across all wells of several immunoSEQ 96-well plates, with each plate serving as a replicate. For sorted subsets, about 0.2 ug genomic DNA, equal to approximately 30,000 T cell genomes, was loaded into each replicate PCR. The purified libraries were quantified using a Qubit 3.0 fluorometer, sized with a Bioanalyzer 2100, and then quantified again using the KAPA Library Quantification kit. Every immunoSEQ 96-well plate was sequenced on a separate single-read 150-cycle Illumina NextSeq 550 flow cell. The published analysis was carried out like this. Because the immunoSEQ output included only junctional sequences and no quality scores, the filtering could not be the same as the filtering used for full-length reads. Sequences were annotated with PyIR, a Python wrapper for IgBLAST v1.9, and V/J genes and CDR3 were assigned using IMGT germline references. Reads were filtered out if the reads had weak V/J assignments (E-value above 1e-6), no CDR3, stop codons, out-of-frame junctions, or ambiguous translated residues. V3J clonotypes were defined as sequences sharing the same inferred V gene, J gene, and CDR3 amino acid sequence. The percentage overlap between two repertoires was calculated by dividing the number of shared unique clonotypes by the size of the smaller repertoire. Richness of each repertoire was evaluated using RTK rarefaction, the Chao1 estimator, and Recon v2.1 estimates of unobserved clonotypes. Generation probabilities for all TCRbeta clonotypes obtained by the gDNA method from a handful of donors were computed using OLGA. As stored in TCRdb, this immuneACCESS dataset retains in-frame rearrangements with V and J assigned. A fraction of the clones does not appear; measured against another copy, unresolved V genes explain less than half of the discrepancy, and the remainder lacks a known reason. The V and J calls and the clone size are those of that table, but D and trimming were determined from the DNA. The sample records approximately 2,000,000 clones, 92% of which are singletons. Clones ranked in the top ten supply roughly 0.34% of the sample.

The sequencing input was naive CD4+ T cells from PBMCs. The meaning of the sample's cell subset or site label: CD45RA+ positively selected. The chain links TRBV6-1 with TRBJ2-7; tentative D gene TRBD2, with 6 bases matching. This sequence was found in a man aged 18 to 30 in good health. Some clones in this sample may be carry-over from other donors' samples. CDR3 reads: CASPSETLPAYEQYF. The sequenced DNA is TGTGCCAGCCCTAGCGAGACCTTACCCGCCTACGAGCAGTACTTC.